Listed below are T cell receptor beta chains from one sample, sequenced in a study of blood T cell repertoires in COVID-19. Clones were read by immunoSEQ multiplex PCR, and TCRdb kept only the in-frame ones, dropping some. The sample lists fewer than 55,000 clones, about 84% seen once, with roughly 2% in the top ten. The sample consisted of peripheral blood. Every receptor here comes from a woman aged 60-75 years with acute or convalescent COVID-19. Each CDR3 is given with its conserved first and last residue. A D gene is named only where the DNA matches it firmly. Size values are once, few and many counts, or a class for expanded clones, and some rows have none.

TRBV5-8,-,TRBJ1-1,-,TGTGCCAGCAGCTTTTTGGACACTCAAAGGGACACTGAAGCTTTCTTT,CASSFLDTQRDTEAFF
TRBV7-8,-,TRBJ2-7,-,TGTGCCAGCAGCTTAGCGGCTGGGGACACTTTCTACTTC,CASSLAAGDTFYF
TRBV14,-,TRBJ2-3,-,TGTGCCAGCAGCCAGCATTTGGGCGGGGATACGCAGTATTTT,CASSQHLGGDTQYF
TRBV5-4,-,TRBJ2-1,TRBD1,TGTGCCAGCAGCTTGGATACAGGGGGCGGCCCCCATGAGCAGTTCTTC,CASSLDTGGGPHEQFF
TRBV25-1,-,TRBJ1-3,-,TGTGCCAGCAGTGGAACAGGGAGCGGAAACACCATATATTTT,CASSGTGSGNTIYF
TRBV9,-,TRBJ1-5,-,TGTGCCAGCAGCCTAGAGCTAAATCAGCCCCAGCATTTT,CASSLELNQPQHF
TRBV7-8,once,TRBJ1-5,-,TGTGCCAGCAGCTTGACAGCGATCTCCAATCAGCCCCAGCATTTT,CASSLTAISNQPQHF
TRBV24-1,-,TRBJ2-2,TRBD1,TGTGCCACCAGGACAGGGGCGAACACCGGGGAGCTGTTTTTT,CATRTGANTGELFF
TRBV28,-,TRBJ2-7,TRBD2,TGTGCCAGCAGCCCTATAGGGCCTAGCGGGGGTCTATACGAGCAGTACTTC,CASSPIGPSGGLYEQYF
TRBV19,-,TRBJ1-1,TRBD1,TGTGCCAGTAGTATAGAGCACAGGGGGCGGCCTGAAGCTTTCTTT,CASSIEHRGRPEAFF
TRBV7-9,-,TRBJ2-1,TRBD1,TGTGCCAGCAGCTCCGACAGGGGAACCAATGAGCAGTTCTTC,CASSSDRGTNEQFF
TRBV28,once,TRBJ1-2,-,TGTGCCAGCAGCATCGGGGGGATGGTTAACTATGGCTACACCTTC,CASSIGGMVNYGYTF
TRBV2,-,TRBJ1-1,TRBD1,TGTGCCAGCAGACCGACAGGGGGCGGAGGTGAAGCTTTCTTT,CASRPTGGGGEAFF
TRBV10-3,few,TRBJ1-1,TRBD1,TGTGCCATCAGAACAGGGGGCAGGCCTGAAGCTTTCTTT,CAIRTGGRPEAFF
TRBV7-9,-,TRBJ1-6,-,TGTGCCAGCAGCTTACTCTCGGGAAATTCACCCCTCCACTTT,CASSLLSGNSPLHF
TRBV6-5,once,TRBJ2-2,-,TGTGCCAGCAGGATAACAGAACTCAACACCGGGGAGCTGTTTTTT,CASRITELNTGELFF
TRBV11-2,-,TRBJ2-7,TRBD1,TGTGCCAGCAGCTTAGGGTCAGGGGGTCCCTACGAGCAGTACTTC,CASSLGSGGPYEQYF
TRBV6-2/TRBV6-3,few,TRBJ1-5,-,TGTGCCAGCAGTTTAGTAAGGGGTATCAATCAGCCCCAGCATTTT,CASSLVRGINQPQHF
TRBV2,-,TRBJ2-1,TRBD2,TGTGCCAGCAGCCCCATCGCGGGGGGCTCTGGTGAGCAGTTCTTC,CASSPIAGGSGEQFF
TRBV5-4,once,TRBJ2-7,-,TGTGCCAGCAGCTTGACAGGGATCCCCGGGCAGTACTTC,CASSLTGIPGQYF
TRBV5-4,-,TRBJ2-7,-,TGTGCCAGCAGCTTGCGGGGCTACGAGCAGTACTTC,CASSLRGYEQYF
TRBV28,-,TRBJ1-1,-,TGTGCCAGCAGTGCAGAAGTAAAAGCTTTCTTT,CASSAEVKAFF
TRBV28,-,TRBJ1-2,-,TGTGCCAGCAGTTTGGGACATCCGCTCTATGGCTACACCTTC,CASSLGHPLYGYTF
TRBV6-5,-,TRBJ1-4,TRBD1,TGTGCCAGCAGTCGGGACAGGGAAGAAAAACTGTTTTTT,CASSRDREEKLFF
TRBV9,-,TRBJ2-2,-,TGTGCCAGCATGCCCGGTAGCGACACCGGGGAGCTGTTTTTT,CASMPGSDTGELFF
TRBV20-1,-,TRBJ1-2,-,TGCAGTGCTAGTCTGCCAGGCCCAAACAACTATGGCTACACCTTC,CSASLPGPNNYGYTF
TRBV12-3/TRBV12-4,few,TRBJ2-1,TRBD2,TGTGCCAGCAGGGGACTAGGCGATGAGCAGTTCTTC,CASRGLGDEQFF
TRBV19,-,TRBJ1-2,TRBD1,TGTGCCAGTAGTTCCCGGGACAGGGGTGGAGACTATGGCTACACCTTC,CASSSRDRGGDYGYTF
TRBV7-2,-,TRBJ1-1,TRBD1,TGTGCCAGCAGCTTATCCAGGGGGACTGAAGCTTTCTTT,CASSLSRGTEAFF
TRBV28,once,TRBJ1-6,TRBD1,TGTGCCAGCAGTTTAGCCGACAGGGGGAATTCACCCCTCCACTTT,CASSLADRGNSPLHF
TRBV2,-,TRBJ2-6,TRBD1,TGTGCCAGCGCCGAACAGGGGGCGCCTGGGGCCAACGTCCTGACTTTC,CASAEQGAPGANVLTF
TRBV6-5,few,TRBJ1-4,-,TGTGCCAGCAGCCGCAGTGCAACTAATGAAAAACTGTTTTTT,CASSRSATNEKLFF
TRBV2,-,TRBJ2-7,TRBD1,TGTGCCAGCATCAAACCGGGACAGGGGATACCCTACGAGCAGTACTTC,CASIKPGQGIPYEQYF
TRBV2,-,TRBJ1-1,-,TGTGCCAGCAGTGTCGGACAAAAGAACACTGAAGCTTTCTTT,CASSVGQKNTEAFF
TRBV20-1,-,TRBJ2-5,TRBD2,TGCAGTGCCCCTAGCGGGAAAACCCAGTACTTC,CSAPSGKTQYF
TRBV6-1,-,TRBJ1-5,-,TGTGCCAGCAGTGAAATAGTCAAGCCCCAGCATTTT,CASSEIVKPQHF
TRBV12-5,-,TRBJ1-5,-,TGTGCTAGTGGCCGAGGAGCCAATCAGCCCCAGCATTTT,CASGRGANQPQHF
TRBV5-1,-,TRBJ2-3,TRBD2,TGCGCCAGCAGCTTGGGACTAGCGACAGATACGCAGTATTTT,CASSLGLATDTQYF
TRBV4-1,-,TRBJ1-4,TRBD1,TGCGCCAGCGGACGACTCAACAGGGGCGAGAATGAAAAACTGTTTTTT,CASGRLNRGENEKLFF
TRBV5-4,-,TRBJ2-3,TRBD2,TGTGCCAGCAGCCGTCATGGGCCTAGCGGGGGGCGTAGAGATACGCAGTATTTT,CASSRHGPSGGRRDTQYF
TRBV2,-,TRBJ1-1,-,TGTGCCAGCATGGGCAGGGAGAACACTGAAGCTTTCTTT,CASMGRENTEAFF
TRBV6-5,-,TRBJ1-6,-,TGTGCCAGCACGGGTCGGAGCCTAAATTCACCCCTCCACTTT,CASTGRSLNSPLHF
TRBV5-6,-,TRBJ1-5,-,TGTGCCAGCAGTTATGGTACGGAGTTAGCCCATCAGCCCCAGCATTTT,CASSYGTELAHQPQHF
TRBV19,once,TRBJ1-3,-,TGTGCCAGTAGTGCACAGGCCCGCTCTGGAAACACCATATATTTT,CASSAQARSGNTIYF
TRBV5-1,-,TRBJ2-1,-,TGCGCCAGCAGCTTAGACCGAACGAATAGCGTTAGCGAGCAGTTCTTC,CASSLDRTNSVSEQFF
TRBV7-3,-,TRBJ1-1,-,TGTGCCAGCAGCTTCCAGGGGAACACTGAAGCTTTCTTT,CASSFQGNTEAFF
TRBV28,-,TRBJ1-2,-,TGTGCCAGCAGTTTATTTACCACACGACGGGACTATGGCTACACCTTC,CASSLFTTRRDYGYTF
TRBV7-2,few,TRBJ1-6,TRBD1,TGTGCCAGCAGCCCGCGGACAGGCGGGAATTCACCCCTCCACTTT,CASSPRTGGNSPLHF
TRBV6-1,-,TRBJ1-1,-,TGTGCCAGCAGTGAAGTTCGTGGGGCAGGGAAGACTTTCTTT,CASSEVRGAGKTFF
TRBV28,-,TRBJ2-7,TRBD1,TGTGCCAGCGGGGACAGGCGCCACCAGTACTTC,CASGDRRHQYF
TRBV27,-,TRBJ2-5,TRBD2,TGTGCCAGCAGTTTATGGGGGGAGGGAGAGACCCAGTACTTC,CASSLWGEGETQYF
TRBV3-1/TRBV3-2,-,TRBJ2-1,-,TGTGCCAGCAGCCAAGGGCCCCTAGCTTCCGATGAGCAGTTCTTC,CASSQGPLASDEQFF
TRBV6-1,-,TRBJ1-6,TRBD1,TGTGCCAGCAGTGAAATAGGGCTGGGACAGGGGGCCTATAATTCACCCCTCCACTTT,CASSEIGLGQGAYNSPLHF